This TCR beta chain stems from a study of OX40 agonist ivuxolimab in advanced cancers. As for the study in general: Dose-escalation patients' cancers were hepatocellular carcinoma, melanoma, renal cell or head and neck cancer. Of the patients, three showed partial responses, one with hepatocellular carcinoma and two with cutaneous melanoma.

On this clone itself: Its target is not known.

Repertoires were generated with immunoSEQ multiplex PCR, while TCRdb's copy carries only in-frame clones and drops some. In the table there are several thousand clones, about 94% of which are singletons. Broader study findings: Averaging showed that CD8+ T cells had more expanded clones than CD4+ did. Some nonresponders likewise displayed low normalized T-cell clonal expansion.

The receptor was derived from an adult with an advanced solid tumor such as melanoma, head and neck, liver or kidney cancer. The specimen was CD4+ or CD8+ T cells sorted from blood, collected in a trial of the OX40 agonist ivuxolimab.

CDR3 in DNA: TGCGCCAGCAGTGAGATCAGGAATCAGCCCCAGCATTTT. As protein: CASSEIRNQPQHF. The genes are TRBV10-2 and TRBJ1-5; D is undetermined. The CDR3 is 13 residues long. CDR1 is WSHSY, CDR2 SAAADI, per germline. V was cut by 2 bases and J by 4 bases, with 6 bases left in between.